The T cell receptor beta chain described here comes from a study of blood T cell repertoires in COVID-19 (dated by TCRdb to about 2020). The study in broad terms: The collaborator samples originated in the United States, Italy and Spain and spanned the acute and convalescent phases of COVID-19. The material from the prospective study consisted of cDNA or gDNA derived from T cells, B-cell-depleted T cells, or PBMCs. Subjects who had been exposed to COVID-19, were actively infected with it, or had recovered from it provided the deeply sampled blood TCRbeta repertoires that made up the dataset. The repertoires were released in a freely available public database meant as a resource for research on the immune response to SARS-CoV-2. The samples were drawn from the first 160 participants of the ongoing ImmuneRACE study and from under 1,500 subjects provided by 6 global collaborators. The sample metadata nearly always contained a de-identified subject ID, COVID-19 status, age in years and sex. HLA class I and class II types, where available, came from metadata supplied by the sample provider rather than from assay-based typing.

The immunoSEQ Assay, a bias-controlled multiplex PCR, was used to amplify TCRbeta CDR3 regions from genomic DNA. In the authors' own workflow: The number of nucleated cells in each sample was estimated by amplification of reference gene primers within the assay. To quantify the absolute abundance of each unique TCRbeta CDR3 rearrangement, sequence reads were collapsed and filtered. Productive Simpson clonality was computed per sample as the square root of Simpson's diversity index over productive rearrangements. This immuneACCESS table, as held by TCRdb, lists in-frame sequences with V and J called but not all clones. Of the missing ones, under half trace to an unresolved V gene in checked studies; the others have no known cause. That table furnishes V, J and clone size, whereas the DNA furnished D and trimming. This sample holds 150,000 to 200,000 clones; approximately 86% were observed only once. About 3.5% of the sample comes from the top ten.

With respect to this clone: Its antigen specificity is not known. No qualities accompany the bases; no much larger clone lies one base away.

Collaborating institutions collected whole blood in K2EDTA tubes following their own protocols. Collaborator samples were shipped for TCRbeta analysis as frozen whole blood, isolated PBMCs, or DNA extracted from either sample type. The full study reports these points: The quantity of clinical and demographic metadata differed by source and by participant and was supplied without curation.

The CDR3 starts with the cysteine, ends with the phenylalanine, and has 19 residues. Of the read, only the CDR3 DNA is kept; its 57 bases are in frame from base 1. V is clipped by 0 bases and J by 9 bases, and the sequence between their germline boundaries is 27 bases long. CDR1 and CDR2, looked up from the germline V gene, are LGHNA and YSLEER. The TCR sequence derives from a man in his sixties or seventies with acute or convalescent COVID-19. The sequencing input was peripheral blood. In this chain, TRBV4-3 is recombined with TRBJ2-1, and the D gene may be TRBD2, 6 bases matching. The nucleotides read TGCGCCAGCAGCCAAGATGTCTGGAGGGGCCGGCCAGAAGGTTGTGAGCAGTTCTTC. It encodes CASSQDVWRGRPEGCEQFF.